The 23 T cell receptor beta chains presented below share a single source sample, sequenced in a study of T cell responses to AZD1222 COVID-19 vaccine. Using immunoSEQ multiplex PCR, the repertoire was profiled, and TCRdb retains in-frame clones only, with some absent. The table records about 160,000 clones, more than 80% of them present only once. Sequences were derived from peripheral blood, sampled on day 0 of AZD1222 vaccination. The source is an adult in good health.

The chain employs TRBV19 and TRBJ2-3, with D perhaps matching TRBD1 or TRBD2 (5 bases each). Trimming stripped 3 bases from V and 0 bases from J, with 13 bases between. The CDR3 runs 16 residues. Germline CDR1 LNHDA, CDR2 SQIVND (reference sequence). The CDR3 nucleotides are TGTGCCAGTAGTATTTCCCGGGACCCTAGCACAGATACGCAGTATTTT. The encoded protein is CASSISRDPSTDTQYF.

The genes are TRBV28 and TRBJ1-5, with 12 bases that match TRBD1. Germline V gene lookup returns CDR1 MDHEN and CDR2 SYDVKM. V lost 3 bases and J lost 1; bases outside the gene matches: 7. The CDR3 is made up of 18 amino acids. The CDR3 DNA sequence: TGTGCCAGCAGTTTCGGGACAGGGGGCGGTCGCAGCAATCAGCCCCAGCATTTT. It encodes CASSFGTGGGRSNQPQHF.

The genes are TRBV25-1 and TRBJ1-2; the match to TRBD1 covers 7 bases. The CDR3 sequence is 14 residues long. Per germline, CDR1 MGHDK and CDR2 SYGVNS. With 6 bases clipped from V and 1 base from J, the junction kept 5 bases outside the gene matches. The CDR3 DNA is TGTGCCAGCAGCCAGACAGGGTTTAACTATGGCTACACCTTC. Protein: CASSQTGFNYGYTF.

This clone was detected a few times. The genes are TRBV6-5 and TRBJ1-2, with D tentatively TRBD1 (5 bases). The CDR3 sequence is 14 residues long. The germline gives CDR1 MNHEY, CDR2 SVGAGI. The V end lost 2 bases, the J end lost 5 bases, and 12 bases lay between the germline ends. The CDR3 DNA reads TGTGCCAGCAGTTACCTCGACAGCGAATATGGCTACACCTTC. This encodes CASSYLDSEYGYTF.

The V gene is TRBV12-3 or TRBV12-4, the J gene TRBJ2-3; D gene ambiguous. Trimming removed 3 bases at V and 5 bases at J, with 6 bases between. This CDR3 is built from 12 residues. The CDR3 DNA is TGTGCCAGCAGTTTTCGGCTAGATACGCAGTATTTT. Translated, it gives CASSFRLDTQYF.

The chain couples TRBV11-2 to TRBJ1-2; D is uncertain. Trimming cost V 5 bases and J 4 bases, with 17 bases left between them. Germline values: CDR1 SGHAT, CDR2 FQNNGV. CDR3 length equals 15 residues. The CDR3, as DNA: TGTGCCAGCAGCCCCAGTCGAGAAGCGGTCTATGGCTACACCTTC. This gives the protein CASSPSREAVYGYTF.

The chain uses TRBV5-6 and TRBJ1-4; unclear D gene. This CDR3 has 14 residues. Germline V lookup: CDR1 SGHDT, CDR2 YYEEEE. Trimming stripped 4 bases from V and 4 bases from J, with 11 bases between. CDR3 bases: TGTGCCAGCAGCCGGGTCCTCGGTAATGAAAAACTGTTTTTT. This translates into CASSRVLGNEKLFF.

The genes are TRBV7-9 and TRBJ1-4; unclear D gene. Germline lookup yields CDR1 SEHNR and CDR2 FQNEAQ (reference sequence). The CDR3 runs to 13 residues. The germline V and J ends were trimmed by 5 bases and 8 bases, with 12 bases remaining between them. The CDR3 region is CASSLMSPEKLFF. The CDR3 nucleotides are TGTGCCAGCAGCCTAATGAGTCCCGAAAAACTGTTTTTT.

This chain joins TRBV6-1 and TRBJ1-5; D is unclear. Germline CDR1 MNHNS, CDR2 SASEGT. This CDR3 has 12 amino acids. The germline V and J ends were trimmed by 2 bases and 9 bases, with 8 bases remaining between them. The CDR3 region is CASSENSVPQHF. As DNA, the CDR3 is TGTGCCAGCAGTGAAAATTCCGTGCCCCAGCATTTT.

The CDR3: CASSPNRAKGNQPQHF. The DNA for the CDR3 is TGTGCCAGCAGTCCCAACCGGGCGAAGGGCAATCAGCCCCAGCATTTT. J is TRBJ1-5 and V is TRBV27; D unresolved. The germline V gene encodes CDR1 MNHEY and CDR2 SMNVEV (reference sequence). V was clipped by 5 bases and J by 2 bases, with 16 bases between them. The CDR3 spans 16 residues.

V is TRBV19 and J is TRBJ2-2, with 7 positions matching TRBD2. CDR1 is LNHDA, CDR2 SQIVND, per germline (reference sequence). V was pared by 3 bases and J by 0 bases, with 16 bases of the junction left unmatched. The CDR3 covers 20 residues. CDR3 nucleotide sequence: TGTGCCAGTAGTATCCTACCCGGCGTAGCGGGTTATACGAACACCGGGGAGCTGTTTTTT. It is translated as CASSILPGVAGYTNTGELFF. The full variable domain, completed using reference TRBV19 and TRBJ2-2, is DGGITQSPKYLFRKEGQNVTLSCEQNLNHDAMYWYRQDPGQGLRLIYYSQIVNDFQKGDIAEGYSVSREKKESFPLTVTSAQKNPTAFYLCASSILPGVAGYTNTGELFFGEGSRLTVL.

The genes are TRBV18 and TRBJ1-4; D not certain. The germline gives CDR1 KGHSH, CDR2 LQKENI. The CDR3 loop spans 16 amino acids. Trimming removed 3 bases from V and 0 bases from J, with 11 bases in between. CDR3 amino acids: CASSPRTVATNEKLFF. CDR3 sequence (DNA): TGTGCCAGCTCACCTCGGACGGTTGCAACTAATGAAAAACTGTTTTTT.

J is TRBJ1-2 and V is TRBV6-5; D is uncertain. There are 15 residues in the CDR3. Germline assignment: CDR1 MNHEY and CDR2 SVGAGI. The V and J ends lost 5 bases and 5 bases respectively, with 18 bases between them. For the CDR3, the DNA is TGTGCCAGCAGTACCCCCGGGCGGGAATATTATGGCTACACCTTC. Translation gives CASSTPGREYYGYTF.

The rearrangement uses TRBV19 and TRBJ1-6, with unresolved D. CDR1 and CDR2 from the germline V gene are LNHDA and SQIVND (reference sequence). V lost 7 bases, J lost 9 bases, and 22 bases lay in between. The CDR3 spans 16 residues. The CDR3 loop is CASTGYATSNRSPLHF. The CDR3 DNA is TGTGCCAGTACGGGCTACGCCACAAGTAATCGTTCACCCCTCCACTTT.

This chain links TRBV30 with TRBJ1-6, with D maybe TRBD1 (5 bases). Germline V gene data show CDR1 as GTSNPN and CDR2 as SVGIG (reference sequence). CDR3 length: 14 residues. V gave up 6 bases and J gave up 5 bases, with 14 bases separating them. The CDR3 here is CACPGGIHNSPLHF. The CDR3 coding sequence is TGTGCCTGCCCGGGGGGGATTCATAATTCACCCCTCCACTTT.

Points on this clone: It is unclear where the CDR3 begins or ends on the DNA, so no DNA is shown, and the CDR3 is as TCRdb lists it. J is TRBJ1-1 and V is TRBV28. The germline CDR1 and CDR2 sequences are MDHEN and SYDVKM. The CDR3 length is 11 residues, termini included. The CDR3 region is CASILGVEAFF.

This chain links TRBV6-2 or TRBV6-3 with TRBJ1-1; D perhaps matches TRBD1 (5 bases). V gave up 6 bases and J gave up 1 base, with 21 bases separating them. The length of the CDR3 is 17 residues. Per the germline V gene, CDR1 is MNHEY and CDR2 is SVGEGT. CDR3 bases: TGTGCCAGCAGCACGAGGGGACCTGGAAGTGGGAACACTGAAGCTTTCTTT. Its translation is CASSTRGPGSGNTEAFF.

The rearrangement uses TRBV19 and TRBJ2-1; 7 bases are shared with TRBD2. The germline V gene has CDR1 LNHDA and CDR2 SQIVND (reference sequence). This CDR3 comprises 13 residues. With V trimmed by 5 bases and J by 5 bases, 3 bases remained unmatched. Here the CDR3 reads CASSLGGDNEQFF. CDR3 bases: TGTGCCAGTAGTCTGGGGGGGGACAATGAGCAGTTCTTC.

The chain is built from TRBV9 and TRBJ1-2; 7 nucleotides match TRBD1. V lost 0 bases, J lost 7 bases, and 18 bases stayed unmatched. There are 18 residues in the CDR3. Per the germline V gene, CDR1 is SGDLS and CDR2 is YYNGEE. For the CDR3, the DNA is TGTGCCAGCAGCGTAGGAGTGGGACAGCCCCCGGTAGGCGCTGGCTACACCTTC. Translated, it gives CASSVGVGQPPVGAGYTF.

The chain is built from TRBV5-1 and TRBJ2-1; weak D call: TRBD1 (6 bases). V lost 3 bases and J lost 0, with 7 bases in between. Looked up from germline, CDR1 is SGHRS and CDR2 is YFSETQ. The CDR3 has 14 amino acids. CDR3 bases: TGCGCCAGCAGCTCAGGGGTCTCCTACAATGAGCAGTTCTTC. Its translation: CASSSGVSYNEQFF.

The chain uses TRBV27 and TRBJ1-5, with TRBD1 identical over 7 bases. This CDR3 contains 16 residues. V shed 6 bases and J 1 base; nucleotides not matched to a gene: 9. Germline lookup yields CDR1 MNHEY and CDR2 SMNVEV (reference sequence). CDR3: CASREQGSRSNQPQHF. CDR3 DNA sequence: TGTGCCAGCAGGGAACAGGGGTCTAGGAGCAATCAGCCCCAGCATTTT.

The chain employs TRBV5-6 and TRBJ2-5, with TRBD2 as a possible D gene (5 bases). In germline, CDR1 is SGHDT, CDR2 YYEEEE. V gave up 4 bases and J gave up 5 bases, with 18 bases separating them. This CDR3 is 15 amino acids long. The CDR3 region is CASSPTVRVAETQYF. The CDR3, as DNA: TGTGCCAGCAGCCCCACGGTTAGGGTAGCGGAGACCCAGTACTTC.

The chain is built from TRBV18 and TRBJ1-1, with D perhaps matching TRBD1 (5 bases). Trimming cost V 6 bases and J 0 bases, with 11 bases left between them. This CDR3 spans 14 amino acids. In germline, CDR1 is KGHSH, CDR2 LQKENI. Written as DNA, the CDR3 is TGTGCCAGCTCCGGGACTGAGATGAACACTGAAGCTTTCTTT. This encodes CASSGTEMNTEAFF.